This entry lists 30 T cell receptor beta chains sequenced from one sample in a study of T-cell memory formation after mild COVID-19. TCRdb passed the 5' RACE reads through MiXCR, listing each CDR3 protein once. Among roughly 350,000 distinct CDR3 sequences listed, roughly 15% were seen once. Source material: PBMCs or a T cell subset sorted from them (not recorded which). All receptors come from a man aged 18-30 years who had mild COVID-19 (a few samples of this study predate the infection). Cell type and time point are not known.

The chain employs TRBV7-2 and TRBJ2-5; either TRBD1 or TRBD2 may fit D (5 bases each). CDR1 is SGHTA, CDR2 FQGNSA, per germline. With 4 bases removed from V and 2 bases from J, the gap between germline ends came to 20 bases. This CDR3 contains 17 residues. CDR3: CASSSVSGTWSQETQYF. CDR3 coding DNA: TGTGCCAGCAGCTCCGTTTCCGGGACCTGGTCTCAAGAGACCCAGTACTTC.

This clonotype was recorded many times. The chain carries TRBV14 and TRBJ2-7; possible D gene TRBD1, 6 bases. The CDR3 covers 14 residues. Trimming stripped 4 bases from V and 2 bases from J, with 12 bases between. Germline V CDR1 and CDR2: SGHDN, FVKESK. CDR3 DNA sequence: TGTGCCAGCAGCCCAGACAGGTTTCCCTACGAGCAGTACTTC. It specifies CASSPDRFPYEQYF.

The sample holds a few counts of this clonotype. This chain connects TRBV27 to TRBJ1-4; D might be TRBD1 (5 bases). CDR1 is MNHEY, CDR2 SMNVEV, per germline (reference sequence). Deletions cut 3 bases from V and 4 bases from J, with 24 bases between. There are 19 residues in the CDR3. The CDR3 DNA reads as TGTGCCAGCAGTTTCGGATTTAGAGGTGGCGGGAGGGGTAATGAAAAACTGTTTTTT. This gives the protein CASSFGFRGGGRGNEKLFF.

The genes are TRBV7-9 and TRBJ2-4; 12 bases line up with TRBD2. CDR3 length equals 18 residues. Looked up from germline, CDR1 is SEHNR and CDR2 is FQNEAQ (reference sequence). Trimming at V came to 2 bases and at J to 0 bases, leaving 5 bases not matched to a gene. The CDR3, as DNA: TGTGCCAGCAGCTTACCAACTAGCGGGGGGTTAGCCAAAAACATTCAGTACTTC. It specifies CASSLPTSGGLAKNIQYF.

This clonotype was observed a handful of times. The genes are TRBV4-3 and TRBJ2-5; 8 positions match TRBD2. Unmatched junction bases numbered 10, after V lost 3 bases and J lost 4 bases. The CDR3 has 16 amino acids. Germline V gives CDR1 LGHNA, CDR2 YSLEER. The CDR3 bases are TGCGCCAGCAGCCAGGATTCGGGGGGGCCGGGAGAGACCCAGTACTTC. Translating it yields CASSQDSGGPGETQYF.

The chain's CDR3 is CSVEVQTGVYF. Here the CDR3 DNA reads TGCAGCGTTGAAGTACAGACCGGGGTTTACTTC. This chain links TRBV29-1 with TRBJ2-5; a possible D gene is TRBD2 (5 bases). Trimming removed 1 base from V and 14 bases from J, with 14 bases in between. Germline CDR1 reads SQVTM; CDR2 reads ANQGSEA. The CDR3 has 11 residues.

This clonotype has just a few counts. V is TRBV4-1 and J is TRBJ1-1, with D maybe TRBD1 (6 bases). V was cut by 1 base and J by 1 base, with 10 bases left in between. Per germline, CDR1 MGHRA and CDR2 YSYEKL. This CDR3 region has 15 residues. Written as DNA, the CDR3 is TGCGCCAGCAGCCAAGGTCCGGGACAGAACACTGAAGCTTTCTTT. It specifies CASSQGPGQNTEAFF.

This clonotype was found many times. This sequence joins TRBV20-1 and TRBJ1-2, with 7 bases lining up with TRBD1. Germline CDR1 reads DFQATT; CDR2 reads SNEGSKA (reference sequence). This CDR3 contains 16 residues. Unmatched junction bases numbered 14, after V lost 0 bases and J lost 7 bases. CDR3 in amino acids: CSARDLGQALKGGYTF. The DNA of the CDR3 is TGCAGTGCTAGAGATCTCGGACAGGCGCTGAAAGGTGGCTACACCTTC.

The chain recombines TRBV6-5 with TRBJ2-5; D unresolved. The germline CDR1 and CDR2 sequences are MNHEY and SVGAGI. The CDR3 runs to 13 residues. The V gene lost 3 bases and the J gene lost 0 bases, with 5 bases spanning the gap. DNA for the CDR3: TGTGCCAGCAGTTATGCGGACCAAGAGACCCAGTACTTC. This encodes CASSYADQETQYF.

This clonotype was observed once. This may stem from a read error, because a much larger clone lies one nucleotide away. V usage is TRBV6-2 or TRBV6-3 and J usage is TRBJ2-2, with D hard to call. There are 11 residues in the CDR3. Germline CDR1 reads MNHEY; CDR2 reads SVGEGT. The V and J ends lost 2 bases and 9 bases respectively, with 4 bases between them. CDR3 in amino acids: CASSYPWELFF. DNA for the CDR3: TGTGCCAGCAGTTACCCCTGGGAGCTGTTTTTT.

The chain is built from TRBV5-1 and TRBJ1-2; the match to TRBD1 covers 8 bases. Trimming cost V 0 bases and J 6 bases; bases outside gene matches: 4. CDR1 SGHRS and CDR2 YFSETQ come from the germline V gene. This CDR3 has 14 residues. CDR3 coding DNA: TGCGCCAGCAGCTTGGTGGACAGGGAGGATGGCTACACCTTC. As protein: CASSLVDREDGYTF.

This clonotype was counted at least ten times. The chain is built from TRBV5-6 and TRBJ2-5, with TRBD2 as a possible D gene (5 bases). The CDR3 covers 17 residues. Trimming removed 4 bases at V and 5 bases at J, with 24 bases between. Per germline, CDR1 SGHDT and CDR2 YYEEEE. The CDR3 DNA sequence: TGTGCCAGCAGCGCGGTCAAGGCATGGTCCTGGGAGGAGACCCAGTACTTC. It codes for CASSAVKAWSWEETQYF.

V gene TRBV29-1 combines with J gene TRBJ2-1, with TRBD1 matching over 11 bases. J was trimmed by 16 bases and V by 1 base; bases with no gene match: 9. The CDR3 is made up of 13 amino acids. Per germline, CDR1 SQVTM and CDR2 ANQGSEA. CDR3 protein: CSVEAGTGGVQFF. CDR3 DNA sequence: TGCAGCGTTGAAGCCGGGACAGGGGGTGTCCAATTCTTC.

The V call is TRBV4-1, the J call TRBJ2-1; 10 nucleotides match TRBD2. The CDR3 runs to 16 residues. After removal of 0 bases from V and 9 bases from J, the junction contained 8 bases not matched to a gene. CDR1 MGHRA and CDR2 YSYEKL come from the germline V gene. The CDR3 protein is CASSQDRPSGGGEQFF. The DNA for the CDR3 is TGCGCCAGCAGCCAAGATCGTCCTAGCGGGGGCGGTGAGCAGTTCTTC.

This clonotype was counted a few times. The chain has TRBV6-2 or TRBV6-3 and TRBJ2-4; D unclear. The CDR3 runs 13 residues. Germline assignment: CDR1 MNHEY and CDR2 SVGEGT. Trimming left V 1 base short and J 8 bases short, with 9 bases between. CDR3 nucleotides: TGTGCCAGCAGTTACTTAGGGCCCGACATTCAGTACTTC. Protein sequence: CASSYLGPDIQYF.

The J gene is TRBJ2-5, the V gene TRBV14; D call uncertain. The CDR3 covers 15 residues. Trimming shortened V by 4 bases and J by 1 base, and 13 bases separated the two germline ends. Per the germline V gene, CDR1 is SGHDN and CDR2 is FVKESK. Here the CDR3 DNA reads TGTGCCAGCAGCCGCAAAGTACAGCCCCAAGAGACCCAGTACTTC. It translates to CASSRKVQPQETQYF.

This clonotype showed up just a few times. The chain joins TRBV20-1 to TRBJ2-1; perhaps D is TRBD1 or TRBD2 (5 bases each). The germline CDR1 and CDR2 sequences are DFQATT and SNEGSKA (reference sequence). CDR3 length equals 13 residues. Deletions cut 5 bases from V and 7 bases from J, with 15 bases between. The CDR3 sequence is CSAARGFRNEQFF. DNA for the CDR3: TGCAGTGCTGCCCGGGGCTTCAGGAATGAGCAGTTCTTC.

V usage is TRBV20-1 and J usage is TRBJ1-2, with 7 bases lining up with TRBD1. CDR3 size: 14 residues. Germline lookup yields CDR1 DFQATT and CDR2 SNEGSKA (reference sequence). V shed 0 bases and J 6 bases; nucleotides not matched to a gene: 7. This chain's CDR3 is CSARDPGQLNGYTF. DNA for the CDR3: TGCAGTGCTAGAGACCCGGGACAGTTAAATGGCTACACCTTC.

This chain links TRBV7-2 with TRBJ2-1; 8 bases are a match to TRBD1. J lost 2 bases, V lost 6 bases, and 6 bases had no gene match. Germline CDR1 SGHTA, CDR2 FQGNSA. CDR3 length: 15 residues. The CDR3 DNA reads TGTGCCAGCAGGCGTGACAGGGGAGCCTACAATGAGCAGTTCTTC. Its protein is CASRRDRGAYNEQFF. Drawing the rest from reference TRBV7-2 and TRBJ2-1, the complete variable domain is GAGVSQSPSNKVTEKGKDVELRCDPISGHTALYWYRQSLGQGLEFLIYFQGNSAPDKSGLPSDRFSAERTGGSVSTLTIQRTQQEDSAVYLCASRRDRGAYNEQFFGPGTRLTVL.

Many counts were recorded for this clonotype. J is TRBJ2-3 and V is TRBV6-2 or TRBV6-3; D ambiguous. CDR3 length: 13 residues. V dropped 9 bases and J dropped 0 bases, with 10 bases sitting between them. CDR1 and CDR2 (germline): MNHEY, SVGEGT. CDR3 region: CASRSPSTDTQYF. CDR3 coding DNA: TGTGCCAGTAGAAGTCCTAGCACAGATACGCAGTATTTT.

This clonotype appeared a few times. CDR3: CASSQSTSGAVDTQYF. CDR3 in DNA: TGTGCCAGCAGCCAATCGACTAGCGGGGCTGTAGATACGCAGTATTTT. The V and J genes are TRBV4-2 and TRBJ2-3; TRBD2 aligns across 11 bases. This CDR3 has 16 residues. The V and J ends lost 2 bases and 5 bases, in that order; junction bases with no gene match: 6. Germline CDR1 is LGHNA and CDR2 is YNFKEQ.

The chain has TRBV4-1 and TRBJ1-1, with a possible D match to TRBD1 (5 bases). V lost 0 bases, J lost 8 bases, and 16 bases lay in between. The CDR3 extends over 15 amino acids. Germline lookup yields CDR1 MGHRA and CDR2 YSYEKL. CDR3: CASSQDPGGNREAFF. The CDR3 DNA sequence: TGCGCCAGCAGCCAAGACCCAGGAGGGAACAGGGAAGCTTTCTTT.

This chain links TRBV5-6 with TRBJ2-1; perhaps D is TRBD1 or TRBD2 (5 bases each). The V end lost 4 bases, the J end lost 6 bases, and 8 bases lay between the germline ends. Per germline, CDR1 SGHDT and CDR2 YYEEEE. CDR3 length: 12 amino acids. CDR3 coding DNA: TGTGCCAGCAGCCGGGACGGCAATGAGCAGTTCTTC. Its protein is CASSRDGNEQFF.

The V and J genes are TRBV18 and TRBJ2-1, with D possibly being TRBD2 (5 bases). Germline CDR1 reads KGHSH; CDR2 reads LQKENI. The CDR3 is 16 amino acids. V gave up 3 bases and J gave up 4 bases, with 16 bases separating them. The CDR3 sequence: CASSPPGSQGYNEQFF. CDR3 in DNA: TGTGCCAGCTCACCCCCGGGAAGCCAAGGATACAATGAGCAGTTCTTC.

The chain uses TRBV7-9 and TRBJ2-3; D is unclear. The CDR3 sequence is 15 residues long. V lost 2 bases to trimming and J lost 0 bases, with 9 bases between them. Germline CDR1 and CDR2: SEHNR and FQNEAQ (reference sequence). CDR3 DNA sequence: TGTGCCAGCAGCTTAAGACGGATGAGCACAGATACGCAGTATTTT. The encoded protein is CASSLRRMSTDTQYF.

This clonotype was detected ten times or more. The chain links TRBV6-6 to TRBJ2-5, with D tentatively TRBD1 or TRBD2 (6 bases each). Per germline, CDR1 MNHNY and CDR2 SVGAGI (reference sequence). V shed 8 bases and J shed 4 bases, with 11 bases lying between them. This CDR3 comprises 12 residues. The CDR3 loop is CASCRGGETQYF. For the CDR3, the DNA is TGTGCCAGCTGCAGGGGAGGAGAGACCCAGTACTTC.

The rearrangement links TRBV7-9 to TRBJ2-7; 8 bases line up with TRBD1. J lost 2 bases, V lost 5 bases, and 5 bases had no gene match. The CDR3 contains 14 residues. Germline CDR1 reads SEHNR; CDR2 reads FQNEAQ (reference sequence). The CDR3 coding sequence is TGTGCCAGCAGCCAGACAGGGGCGACCTACGAGCAGTACTTC. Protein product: CASSQTGATYEQYF.

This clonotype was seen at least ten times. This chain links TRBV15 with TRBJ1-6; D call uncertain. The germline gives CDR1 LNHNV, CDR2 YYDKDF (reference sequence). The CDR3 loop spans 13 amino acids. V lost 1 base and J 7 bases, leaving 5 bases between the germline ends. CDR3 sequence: CATSRVLNSPLHF. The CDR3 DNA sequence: TGTGCCACCAGCAGAGTCCTCAATTCACCCCTCCACTTT.

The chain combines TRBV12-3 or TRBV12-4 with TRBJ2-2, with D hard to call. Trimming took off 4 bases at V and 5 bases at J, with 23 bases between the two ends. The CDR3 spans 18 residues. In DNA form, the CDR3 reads TGTGCCAGCAGTTGGCCTGTTTTCCGGAAAATTGGGACCGGGGAGCTGTTTTTT. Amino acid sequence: CASSWPVFRKIGTGELFF.

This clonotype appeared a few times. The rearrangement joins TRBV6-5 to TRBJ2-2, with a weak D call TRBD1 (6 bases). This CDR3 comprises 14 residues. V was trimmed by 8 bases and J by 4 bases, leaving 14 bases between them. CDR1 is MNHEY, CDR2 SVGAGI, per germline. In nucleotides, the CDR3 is TGTGCCAGCGTACAGGGTAGTGGCACCGGGGAGCTGTTTTTT. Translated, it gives CASVQGSGTGELFF.